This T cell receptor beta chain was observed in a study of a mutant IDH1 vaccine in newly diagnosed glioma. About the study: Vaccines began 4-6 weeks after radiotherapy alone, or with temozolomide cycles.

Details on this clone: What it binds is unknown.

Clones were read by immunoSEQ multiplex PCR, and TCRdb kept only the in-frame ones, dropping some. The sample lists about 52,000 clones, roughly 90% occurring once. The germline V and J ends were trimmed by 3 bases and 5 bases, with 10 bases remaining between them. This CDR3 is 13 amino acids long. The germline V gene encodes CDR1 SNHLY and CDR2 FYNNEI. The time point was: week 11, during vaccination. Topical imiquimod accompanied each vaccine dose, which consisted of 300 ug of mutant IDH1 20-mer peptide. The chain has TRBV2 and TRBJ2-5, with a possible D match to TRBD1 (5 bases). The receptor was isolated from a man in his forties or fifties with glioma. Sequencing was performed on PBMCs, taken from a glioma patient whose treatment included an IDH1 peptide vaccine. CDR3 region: CASSDGARETQYF. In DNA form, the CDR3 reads TGTGCCAGCAGTGATGGGGCCCGGGAGACCCAGTACTTC.